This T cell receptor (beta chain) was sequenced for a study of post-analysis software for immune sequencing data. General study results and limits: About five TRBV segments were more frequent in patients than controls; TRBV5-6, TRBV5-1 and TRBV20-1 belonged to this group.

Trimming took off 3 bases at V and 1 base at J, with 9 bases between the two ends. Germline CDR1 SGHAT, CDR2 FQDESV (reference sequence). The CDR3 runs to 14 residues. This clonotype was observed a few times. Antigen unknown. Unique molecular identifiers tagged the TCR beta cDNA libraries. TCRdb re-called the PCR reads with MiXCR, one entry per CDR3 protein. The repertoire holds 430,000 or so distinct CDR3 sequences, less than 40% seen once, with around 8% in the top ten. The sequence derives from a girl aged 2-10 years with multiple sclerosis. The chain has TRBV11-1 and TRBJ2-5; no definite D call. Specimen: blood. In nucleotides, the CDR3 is TGTGCCAGCAGCTTTAGTAGCAGCCAAGAGACCCAGTACTTC. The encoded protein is CASSFSSSQETQYF.